This T cell receptor beta chain appears in the sequencing data of a study of OX40 agonist ivuxolimab in advanced cancers. Study at large: Prior anti-PD-1, anti-PD-L1 or anti-CTLA-4 therapy did not bar entry, and more than 35% had some. Partial responses were recorded for three patients, including one with hepatocellular carcinoma and two with cutaneous melanoma. Overall study findings and caveats: Among the lowest levels of clonal expansion were found in partial responders at 0.1-3.0 mg/kg.

Comment on this clone: Antigen specificity is unknown.

V was clipped by 3 bases and J by 3 bases, with 8 bases between them. This CDR3 has 14 residues. CDR1 and CDR2 (germline): ENHRY, SYGVKD. Clones were sequenced by immunoSEQ multiplex PCR, and TCRdb holds only the in-frame ones, with some missing. The table has about 100,000 clones, about 91% seen once; the top ten hold approximately 0.63%. The timepoints at which blood was sampled were baseline, cycle 4 day 1, and cycle 7 day 1. The sample was CD4+ or CD8+ T cells sorted from blood, taken in a trial of the OX40 agonist ivuxolimab. V is TRBV10-3 and J is TRBJ1-4, with D tentatively TRBD1 (5 bases). This receptor was taken from an adult with an advanced solid tumor such as melanoma, head and neck, liver or kidney cancer. The CDR3, as DNA: TGTGCCATCAGTGAACAGGACCCTAATGAAAAACTGTTTTTT. Its protein is CAISEQDPNEKLFF.